These 29 T cell receptor beta chains came from one sample sequenced in a study of T-cell memory formation after mild COVID-19. One entry per CDR3 protein, called by TCRdb with MiXCR from the 5' RACE reads. The table lists around 200,000 distinct CDR3 sequences, about 9.2% of them singletons, with around 3.3% in the top ten. The sample taken for sequencing was PBMCs or a T cell subset sorted from them (not recorded which). The receptor source for this set is a man aged 18-30 years who had mild COVID-19 (a few samples of this study predate the infection). Cell type and time point are not known.

The V gene is TRBV7-9, the J gene TRBJ1-1; no clear D gene. The CDR3 has 12 residues. The germline V gene has CDR1 SEHNR and CDR2 FQNEAQ (reference sequence). Trimming removed 5 bases at V and 11 bases at J, with 15 bases between. The DNA of the CDR3 is TGTGCCAGCAGCCCCCATGGCGACCTTGCTTTCTTT. Translating it yields CASSPHGDLAFF.

This clonotype was seen repeatedly, ten times or more. The CDR3 here is CASSQGSGANVLTF. The CDR3 coding sequence is TGTGCCAGCAGCCAGGGGTCTGGGGCCAACGTCCTGACTTTC. The chain uses TRBV7-3 and TRBJ2-6; TRBD1 might be the D (6 bases). Germline CDR1 SGHTA, CDR2 FQGTGA. This CDR3 is built from 14 residues. V lost 5 bases to trimming and J lost 1 base, with 6 bases between them. Looking up the rest from reference TRBV7-3 and TRBJ2-6 gives the full variable domain: GAGVSQTPSNKVTEKGKYVELRCDPISGHTALYWYRQSLGQGPEFLIYFQGTGAADDSGLPNDRFFAVRPEGSVSTLKIQRTERGDSAVYLCASSQGSGANVLTFGAGSRLTVL.

The V and J genes are TRBV7-8 and TRBJ2-5; no firm D call. Trimming removed 2 bases from V and 4 bases from J, with 5 bases in between. This CDR3 is built from 12 residues. Germline V gives CDR1 SGHVS, CDR2 FQNEAQ. CDR3 in DNA: TGTGCCAGCAGCTTATTCTCAGAGACCCAGTACTTC. It specifies CASSLFSETQYF.

J is TRBJ2-1 and V is TRBV5-4; D unclear. V gave up 0 bases and J gave up 10 bases, with 8 bases separating them. This CDR3 contains 12 residues. Germline lookup yields CDR1 SGHNT and CDR2 YYREEE (reference sequence). The CDR3 DNA is TGTGCCAGCAGCTTGGTCGGTGGCGAGCAGTTCTTC. Amino acids: CASSLVGGEQFF.

There are a few counts of this clonotype. DNA for the CDR3: TGCGCCAGCAGCTTCGGGGAAATCGACTCACCCCTCCACTTT. Translation gives CASSFGEIDSPLHF. The chain uses TRBV5-1 and TRBJ1-6; no reliable D call. Germline CDR1 reads SGHRS; CDR2 reads YFSETQ. V shed 2 bases and J shed 10 bases, with 13 bases lying between them. CDR3 length: 14 residues.

This clonotype showed up many times. CDR3 sequence reads: CASSFLTGDGAEQFF. The DNA of the CDR3 is TGCGCCAGCAGCTTTTTAACAGGGGATGGAGCTGAGCAGTTCTTC. The chain recombines TRBV5-1 with TRBJ2-1; 7 positions agree with TRBD1. V was pared by 2 bases and J by 9 bases, with 11 bases of the junction left unmatched. CDR1 SGHRS and CDR2 YFSETQ come from the germline V gene. This CDR3 is built from 15 residues. The full variable domain, rest sourced from reference TRBV5-1 and TRBJ2-1, is KAGVTQTPRYLIKTRGQQVTLSCSPISGHRSVSWYQQTPGQGLQFLFEYFSETQRNKGNFPGRFSGRQFSNSRSEMNVSTLELGDSALYLCASSFLTGDGAEQFFGPGTRLTVL.

This clonotype was counted many times. CDR3 protein: CASSLGQREQYV. The CDR3 DNA is TGTGCCAGCAGTCTCGGACAGAGGGAGCAGTACGTC. The rearrangement links TRBV6-2 or TRBV6-3 to TRBJ2-7; perhaps TRBD1 as D (6 bases). Germline V gene lookup returns CDR1 MNHEY and CDR2 SVGEGT. V was trimmed by 5 bases and J by 7 bases, leaving 12 bases between them. The CDR3 spans 12 residues.

In this sample, this clonotype turned up once. The chain joins TRBV7-9 to TRBJ2-2; 7 positions agree with TRBD1. From germline, CDR1 is SEHNR and CDR2 FQNEAQ (reference sequence). The CDR3 has 18 amino acids. With 3 bases clipped from V and 6 bases from J, the junction kept 16 bases outside the gene matches. The CDR3 nucleotides are TGTGCCAGCAGCTTCCACAGGGGAGAGGCTGGTCTAGCCGGGGAGCTGTTTTTT. Translating it yields CASSFHRGEAGLAGELFF.

V is TRBV5-4 and J is TRBJ2-1, with D perhaps TRBD2 (6 bases). V gave up 4 bases and J gave up 4 bases, with 12 bases separating them. The CDR3 totals 14 residues. Per germline, CDR1 SGHNT and CDR2 YYREEE (reference sequence). CDR3 sequence (DNA): TGTGCCAGCAGCGGAGGGCCACCTTACAATGAGCAGTTCTTC. It translates to CASSGGPPYNEQFF.

In nucleotides, the CDR3 is TGTGCCAGCAGTTACAACGCGGGGTCCTATGGCTACACCTTC. This encodes CASSYNAGSYGYTF. The chain joins TRBV28 to TRBJ1-2; D call uncertain. The V end lost 4 bases, the J end lost 4 bases, and 13 bases lay between the germline ends. The V gene's germline CDR1 is MDHEN and CDR2 SYDVKM. This CDR3 comprises 14 residues.

The chain recombines TRBV7-8 with TRBJ1-1; D call uncertain. The CDR3 has 12 residues. Germline V gene sequence: CDR1 SGHVS, CDR2 FQNEAQ. V shed 4 bases and J shed 4 bases, with 7 bases lying between them. CDR3 sequence reads: CASSSSRTEAFF. CDR3 in DNA: TGTGCCAGCAGCTCCTCCCGCACTGAAGCTTTCTTT.

In its sample, this clonotype was seen many times. The rearrangement joins TRBV5-1 to TRBJ2-3; 8 bases are shared with TRBD2. V gave up 1 base and J gave up 1 base; unmatched junction bases: 2. Per the germline V gene, CDR1 is SGHRS and CDR2 is YFSETQ. The CDR3 loop spans 15 amino acids. The CDR3 spells CASSLQRGRTDTQYF. The CDR3 DNA sequence: TGCGCCAGCAGCTTGCAGCGGGGGCGCACAGATACGCAGTATTTT.

The chain has TRBV2 and TRBJ2-7; 8 nucleotides agree with TRBD1. The CDR3 sequence is 15 residues long. Germline assignment: CDR1 SNHLY and CDR2 FYNNEI. The V gene end was trimmed by 6 bases and the J gene end by 3 bases; junction bases not matched to a gene: 10. The CDR3 nucleotides are TGTGCCAGCAGCGCGACCGGGACAGGTATCTACGAGCAGTACGTC. Its translation is CASSATGTGIYEQYV.

This clonotype was picked up a small number of times. CDR3 protein: CASSTPSGGARTDTQYF. The CDR3 DNA reads as TGTGCCAGCAGTACCCCTAGCGGGGGGGCTCGGACAGATACGCAGTATTTT. The J gene is TRBJ2-3, the V gene TRBV27; 12 bases map to TRBD2. V shed 5 bases and J 3 bases; nucleotides not matched to a gene: 9. Germline values: CDR1 MNHEY, CDR2 SMNVEV (reference sequence). The CDR3 contains 17 residues.

This clonotype showed up many times. The chain combines TRBV7-8 with TRBJ2-5; 7 nucleotides match TRBD2. CDR1 and CDR2 (germline): SGHVS, FQNEAQ. The CDR3 is 13 amino acids. V gave up 10 bases and J gave up 2 bases; unmatched junction bases: 7. The CDR3 DNA reads as TGTGCCACCGGGCTCGGGGGGCAAGAGACCCAGTACTTC. As protein: CATGLGGQETQYF.

This clonotype was counted many times. One junction end disagrees with the germline gene, perhaps due to a read error. V and J are TRBV6-2 or TRBV6-3 and TRBJ2-3; 10 bases map to TRBD1. Germline CDR1 and CDR2: MNHEY and SVGEGT. This CDR3 comprises 12 residues. DNA of the CDR3: TGTGCCAGCAGTTACGGGGACAGGGGCGAGTTGTTT. It specifies CASSYGDRGELF.

As concerns this clonotype: This may be a read error, as it is one base from a much larger clone. This chain joins TRBV5-1 and TRBJ1-6, with a possible D match to TRBD1 (5 bases). Germline CDR1 SGHRS, CDR2 YFSETQ. This CDR3 is 13 amino acids long. CDR3 sequence (DNA): TGCGCCAGCAGCTGGGACCTTGGCTCACACCTCCACTTT. Translated, it gives CASSWDLGSHLHF. Full variable domain (outside the CDR3, taken from reference TRBV5-1 and TRBJ1-6): KAGVTQTPRYLIKTRGQQVTLSCSPISGHRSVSWYQQTPGQGLQFLFEYFSETQRNKGNFPGRFSGRQFSNSRSEMNVSTLELGDSALYLCASSWDLGSHLHFGNGTRLTVT.

The chain couples TRBV7-8 to TRBJ2-7; the match to TRBD1 covers 7 bases. The CDR3 extends over 15 amino acids. J lost 2 bases, V lost 5 bases, and 9 bases had no gene match. Germline V gives CDR1 SGHVS, CDR2 FQNEAQ. The CDR3: CASSLRDSVPYEQYF. The CDR3 bases are TGTGCCAGCAGCCTCCGGGACAGTGTTCCCTACGAGCAGTACTTC. Complete variable domain (other parts from reference TRBV7-8 and TRBJ2-7): GAGVSQSPRYKVAKRGQDVALRCDPISGHVSLFWYQQALGQGPEFLTYFQNEAQLDKSGLPSDRFFAERPEGSVSTLKIQRTQQEDSAVYLCASSLRDSVPYEQYFGPGTRLTVT.

The chain has TRBV20-1 and TRBJ1-2; perhaps TRBD1 as D (5 bases). Deletions cut 1 base from V and 6 bases from J, with 15 bases between. The CDR3 is 14 residues long. Germline CDR1 reads DFQATT; CDR2 reads SNEGSKA (reference sequence). The CDR3, as DNA: TGCAGTGCTAGAGTGGGCCCCCCGGGGGATGGCTACACCTTC. It translates to CSARVGPPGDGYTF.

There are a few counts of this clonotype. This sequence joins TRBV10-3 and TRBJ1-1; no clear D. There are 11 residues in the CDR3. Germline V gives CDR1 ENHRY, CDR2 SYGVKD. Between the trimmed V and J ends, which lost 6 bases and 1 base, there was a span of 3 bases. The CDR3 here is CAIRGNTEAFF. The CDR3 DNA reads as TGTGCCATCAGAGGGAACACTGAAGCTTTCTTT.

The rearrangement uses TRBV2 and TRBJ1-5; tentative D call: TRBD1 (5 bases). The CDR3 totals 13 residues. V was cut by 3 bases and J by 7 bases, with 10 bases left in between. Germline assignment: CDR1 SNHLY and CDR2 FYNNEI. The CDR3 sequence is CASSDLGGQPQHF. For the CDR3, the DNA is TGTGCCAGCAGTGATCTCGGGGGACAGCCCCAGCATTTT.

The sample holds a few counts of this clonotype. This chain uses TRBV3-1 with TRBJ2-1, with a weak D call TRBD2 (5 bases). CDR3 size: 14 residues. V lost 4 bases, J lost 2 bases, and 9 bases lay in between. The V gene's germline CDR1 is LGHDT and CDR2 YNNKEL (reference sequence). The CDR3 reads CASSLAQAYNEQFF. CDR3 nucleotides: TGTGCCAGCAGCCTAGCGCAGGCCTACAATGAGCAGTTCTTC.

The sample holds a few counts of this clonotype. This sequence joins TRBV2 and TRBJ2-2, with 9 bases that match TRBD1. Losses at the gene ends were 6 bases for V and 5 bases for J; bases not matched to a gene: 4. CDR1 is SNHLY, CDR2 FYNNEI, per germline. The CDR3 covers 14 residues. The CDR3 nucleotides read TGTGCCAGCAGCACCGGGACAGGGACCGGGGAGCTGTTTTTT. It specifies CASSTGTGTGELFF.

V gene TRBV13 combines with J gene TRBJ2-7, with D perhaps TRBD1 (6 bases). The germline V gene has CDR1 PRHDT and CDR2 FYEKMQ (reference sequence). CDR3 length equals 16 residues. V was trimmed by 8 bases and J by 0 bases, leaving 20 bases between them. In DNA, the CDR3 is TGTGCCAGCTGCCGACCCACAGGGAGCTACTCCTACGAGCAGTACTTC. As protein: CASCRPTGSYSYEQYF.

The chain joins TRBV11-2 to TRBJ1-4; D unresolved. Trimming took 7 bases from V and 11 from J, leaving 14 bases between them. Germline CDR1 SGHAT, CDR2 FQNNGV. This CDR3 is 12 amino acids long. The CDR3 protein is CASTRNSGKLFF. As DNA, the CDR3 is TGTGCCAGCACCCGTAACTCCGGGAAACTGTTTTTT.

The CDR3 DNA reads as TGTGCCACCAGTGATATGAATCAGCCCCAGCATTTT. Protein: CATSDMNQPQHF. The chain employs TRBV24-1 and TRBJ1-5; D unclear. Trimming cost V 3 bases and J 4 bases, with 3 bases left between them. This CDR3 spans 12 amino acids. Germline values: CDR1 KGHDR, CDR2 SFDVKD.

This clonotype was recorded many times. This chain joins TRBV5-1 and TRBJ2-1, with 8 bases fitting TRBD2. This CDR3 is 16 amino acids long. CDR1 is SGHRS, CDR2 YFSETQ, per germline. The V segment lost 0 bases and the J segment 0 bases; nucleotides outside the gene matches: 2. The CDR3 bases are TGCGCCAGCAGCTTGGCCGGGGGGGGCTCCTACAATGAGCAGTTCTTC. As protein: CASSLAGGGSYNEQFF.

Only one count was recorded for this clonotype. The chain joins TRBV20-1 to TRBJ2-7; D is undetermined. Germline V gene lookup returns CDR1 DFQATT and CDR2 SNEGSKA (reference sequence). The CDR3 is 14 residues long. V was pared by 1 base and J by 0 bases, with 10 bases between. In nucleotides, the CDR3 is TGCAGTGCTAGAGGAATGAAGAGCTCCTACGAGCAGTACGTC. Its protein is CSARGMKSSYEQYV.

This clonotype occurred many times. V is TRBV4-3 and J is TRBJ1-4, with 7 bases aligning to TRBD1. This CDR3 spans 16 amino acids. CDR1 and CDR2 (germline): LGHNA, YSLEER. Trimming took 1 base from V and 4 from J; bases not matched to a gene: 6. The CDR3 loop is CASSQAPGQLNEKLFF. CDR3 DNA: TGCGCCAGCAGCCAAGCGCCGGGACAGCTTAATGAAAAACTGTTTTTT.